The 29 T cell receptor beta chains presented below share a single source sample, sequenced in a study of regulatory T cells in long-lasting Graves disease. Time point in this sample: persistent/refractory GD, antithyroid drugs over 5 years with positive TRAb. Scientists built the TCR library using RNA that was extracted from PBMCs. Through Arm-PCR of CDR3 regions and iRepertoire HTBI primers, TCR beta libraries were built. One entry per CDR3 protein, called by TCRdb with MiXCR from the multiplex PCR reads. Of 300,000 to 500,000 distinct CDR3 sequences in the sample, about 20% are singletons; the top ten hold around 20%. The starting material was peripheral blood mononuclear cells (PBMCs), obtained when the disease was refractory, from a patient treated with antithyroid drugs. The receptor source for this set is a female donor with Graves disease.

This chain connects TRBV27 to TRBJ2-2; D perhaps matches TRBD2 (5 bases). Germline V gene lookup returns CDR1 MNHEY and CDR2 SMNVEV (reference sequence). Trimming took off 10 bases at V and 8 bases at J, with 23 bases between the two ends. This CDR3 contains 15 residues. The CDR3: CATGGLDPFAGELFF. CDR3 nucleotide sequence: TGTGCCACCGGAGGTTTGGACCCCTTTGCGGGGGAGCTGTTTTTT.

Ten or more counts support this clonotype. The genes are TRBV10-3 and TRBJ1-2; 9 bases map to TRBD1. The CDR3 extends over 14 amino acids. The J segment lost 2 bases and the V segment lost 4 bases, leaving 2 bases of the junction unmatched. Germline assignment: CDR1 ENHRY and CDR2 SYGVKD. In DNA form, the CDR3 reads TGTGCCATCAGTGCTGGGACAGGGAACTATGGCTACACCTTC. As protein: CAISAGTGNYGYTF.

The chain links TRBV7-8 to TRBJ2-7; D is perhaps TRBD2 (5 bases). The germline V gene encodes CDR1 SGHVS and CDR2 FQNEAQ. This CDR3 is 11 amino acids long. Trimming removed 8 bases at V and 6 bases at J, with 11 bases between. The CDR3 DNA sequence: TGTGCCAGCCGGGGTAGTTCCGAGCAGTACTTC. Protein: CASRGSSEQYF. Drawing the rest from reference TRBV7-8 and TRBJ2-7, the complete variable domain is GAGVSQSPRYKVAKRGQDVALRCDPISGHVSLFWYQQALGQGPEFLTYFQNEAQLDKSGLPSDRFFAERPEGSVSTLKIQRTQQEDSAVYLCASRGSSEQYFGPGTRLTVT.

This chain uses TRBV7-2 with TRBJ2-7, with 7 bases fitting TRBD2. Per germline, CDR1 SGHTA and CDR2 FQGNSA. This CDR3 has 15 residues. The V and J ends lost 4 bases and 3 bases, in that order; junction bases with no gene match: 9. In DNA form, the CDR3 reads TGTGCCAGCAGCTCCATGACTAGCCTAGGCTACGAGCAGTACTTC. Translating it yields CASSSMTSLGYEQYF.

This clonotype was observed many times. This chain uses TRBV11-2 with TRBJ2-2; unclear D gene. CDR1 is SGHAT and CDR2 is FQNNGV in the germline V gene. CDR3 length equals 15 residues. The V end was cut by 5 bases, the J end by 0 bases, with 10 bases between. The CDR3 reads CASSPWTANTGELFF. CDR3 sequence (DNA): TGTGCCAGCAGCCCATGGACGGCGAACACCGGGGAGCTGTTTTTT.

This chain links TRBV7-9 with TRBJ2-5, with 8 bases lining up with TRBD2. This CDR3 is built from 16 residues. CDR1 and CDR2 from the germline V gene are SEHNR and FQNEAQ (reference sequence). V shed 5 bases and J 4 bases; nucleotides not matched to a gene: 12. CDR3 bases: TGTGCCAGCAGCCCGGCCGGGGGGGGGTTACGAGAGACCCAGTACTTC. Translated, it gives CASSPAGGGLRETQYF.

This clonotype was observed many times. CDR3 in amino acids: CAWSVIAGVHEQYF. CDR3 DNA: TGTGCCTGGAGTGTAATAGCGGGGGTCCACGAGCAGTACTTC. The chain couples TRBV30 to TRBJ2-7; 9 bases align to TRBD2. The ends lost 0 bases at V and 5 bases at J; junction bases unmatched: 5. The CDR3 consists of 14 residues. Germline CDR1 reads GTSNPN; CDR2 reads SVGIG (reference sequence).

Ten or more counts support this clonotype. The chain recombines TRBV20-1 with TRBJ1-1; D is unclear. Germline-derived CDR1 and CDR2 are DFQATT and SNEGSKA (reference sequence). CDR3 length: 14 residues. With 3 bases removed from V and 1 base from J, the gap between germline ends came to 12 bases. CDR3 region: CSASPPDSNTEAFF. Here the CDR3 DNA reads TGCAGTGCTAGTCCCCCCGACTCGAACACTGAAGCTTTCTTT.

This clonotype was picked up many times. The gene calls are TRBV28 and TRBJ1-4; TRBD1 matches at 7 bases. With V trimmed by 6 bases and J by 5 bases, 9 bases remained unmatched. Germline loops: CDR1 MDHEN, CDR2 SYDVKM. CDR3 size: 15 residues. CDR3 in amino acids: CASSSPGTANEKLFF. In DNA form, the CDR3 reads TGTGCCAGCAGCAGTCCCGGGACAGCGAATGAAAAACTGTTTTTT.

This clonotype was detected many times. The rearrangement links TRBV7-2 to TRBJ2-2, with a tentative D call TRBD2 (5 bases). The germline V gene encodes CDR1 SGHTA and CDR2 FQGNSA. With 5 bases removed from V and 6 bases from J, the gap between germline ends came to 10 bases. This CDR3 is built from 13 residues. CDR3 sequence reads: CASSPTGSGELFF. CDR3 DNA sequence: TGTGCCAGCAGCCCGACGGGGTCCGGGGAGCTGTTTTTT.

At least ten counts were recorded for this clonotype. This chain connects TRBV28 to TRBJ1-5; D is unclear. The germline V and J ends were trimmed by 2 bases and 0 bases, with 5 bases remaining between them. CDR1 MDHEN and CDR2 SYDVKM come from the germline V gene. This CDR3 is 14 amino acids long. CDR3: CASSLEYSNQPQHF. CDR3 DNA: TGTGCCAGCAGTTTAGAGTATAGCAATCAGCCCCAGCATTTT.

The sample holds many counts of this clonotype. The chain employs TRBV6-1 and TRBJ1-1, with D possibly TRBD1 on 6 matching bases. V lost 8 bases, J lost 4 bases, and 17 bases lay in between. The CDR3 covers 14 residues. The germline gives CDR1 MNHNS, CDR2 SASEGT. CDR3 loop: CASWGEDRITEAFF. Written as DNA, the CDR3 is TGTGCCAGCTGGGGGGAGGACAGAATCACTGAAGCTTTCTTT.

This clonotype was picked up a small number of times. The V and J genes are TRBV25-1 and TRBJ2-7, with 7 nucleotides matching TRBD1. Germline values: CDR1 MGHDK, CDR2 SYGVNS. J was trimmed by 5 bases and V by 4 bases; bases with no gene match: 14. The CDR3 sequence is 16 residues long. The DNA of the CDR3 is TGTGCCAGCAGTGGTAGTACTTCGACAGGGCTCGACGAGCAGTACTTC. Amino acid sequence: CASSGSTSTGLDEQYF.

This chain links TRBV18 with TRBJ2-7, with 9 bases matching TRBD2. The trim removed 3 bases at V and 5 bases at J, leaving 5 bases unmatched. Germline-derived CDR1 and CDR2 are KGHSH and LQKENI. There are 14 residues in the CDR3. The CDR3 protein is CASSPLREGHEQYF. CDR3 nucleotides: TGTGCCAGCTCACCTCTGCGGGAGGGCCACGAGCAGTACTTC.

DNA for the CDR3: TGTGCCAGCAGCTTTAGGGCTGAGGACTACGAGCAGTACTTC. Translated, it gives CASSFRAEDYEQYF. The rearrangement joins TRBV7-9 to TRBJ2-7; D not certain. V was shortened by 3 bases and J by 3 bases, with 12 bases between the two germline ends. The germline gives CDR1 SEHNR, CDR2 FQNEAQ (reference sequence). The CDR3 extends over 14 amino acids.

This clonotype was observed a handful of times. With a much larger clone just one base away, this may be a read error. This chain connects TRBV11-2 to TRBJ1-1, with 9 bases matching TRBD1. Germline values: CDR1 SGHAT, CDR2 FQNNGV. The CDR3 is 14 residues long. Written as DNA, the CDR3 is TGTGCCGGCAGCGGCGGGACAGGGATCGAAGAAGCTTTCTTT. This sequence encodes CAGSGGTGIEEAFF.

With respect to this clonotype: This sequence may be a read error, since a much larger clone differs from it by one base. The chain carries TRBV3-1 and TRBJ1-4; 7 bases agree with TRBD1. The CDR3 is 15 residues long. The V segment lost 2 bases and the J segment 12 bases; nucleotides outside the gene matches: 12. Germline CDR1 LGHDT, CDR2 YNNKEL (reference sequence). CDR3 nucleotide sequence: TGTGCCAGCAGCCAAACCAAGGTCGACAGGGATCAACTGTTTTTT. Translating it yields CASSQTKVDRDQLFF.

The J gene is TRBJ2-7, the V gene TRBV4-3; the D is unclear. Germline V gene sequence: CDR1 LGHNA, CDR2 YSLEER. The ends were cut back, 0 bases at V and 0 bases at J, with 9 bases in the middle. The CDR3 extends over 15 amino acids. The CDR3 DNA reads TGCGCCAGCAGCCAAGAGACGGGTCTCTCCTACGAGCAGTACTTC. Its protein is CASSQETGLSYEQYF.

In this sample, this clonotype turned up many times. DNA for the CDR3: TGTGCCAGCAGCCAAGGGGGAGGGAGTCAGACCCAGTACTTC. It encodes CASSQGGGSQTQYF. V is TRBV3-1 and J is TRBJ2-5, with 7 bases identical to TRBD2. The CDR3 totals 14 residues. The V gene end was trimmed by 1 base and the J gene end by 6 bases; junction bases not matched to a gene: 5. Germline V lookup: CDR1 LGHDT, CDR2 YNNKEL (reference sequence).

The V and J genes are TRBV10-3 and TRBJ2-7; tentatively, D is TRBD2 (6 bases). The CDR3 runs to 13 residues. Germline loops: CDR1 ENHRY, CDR2 SYGVKD. Trimming took 8 bases from V and 0 from J, leaving 11 bases between them. In DNA, the CDR3 is TGTGCCATCCCTAGCGTCCTCTCCTACGAGCAGTACTTC. It codes for CAIPSVLSYEQYF.

This clonotype has just a few counts. Its ends do not fully match the called genes, so a read error is possible. V gene TRBV27 combines with J gene TRBJ2-5; perhaps TRBD2 as D (5 bases). The CDR3 is 13 amino acids. Per the germline V gene, CDR1 is MNHEY and CDR2 is SMNVEV (reference sequence). In DNA form, the CDR3 reads TGTGCCAGCAGTTTATTAGGAGGAGAGACCCGGTACTTC. It specifies CASSLLGGETRYF.

This sequence joins TRBV4-3 and TRBJ2-2; D is possibly TRBD1 or TRBD2 (8 bases each). The CDR3 is made up of 17 amino acids. Germline V lookup: CDR1 LGHNA, CDR2 YSLEER. With 4 bases removed from V and 3 bases from J, the gap between germline ends came to 18 bases. The CDR3 bases are TGCGCCAGCAGCCGAAGACTAGCGACAGGGGACACCGGGGAGCTGTTTTTT. Amino acid sequence: CASSRRLATGDTGELFF.

The V and J genes are TRBV20-1 and TRBJ2-5; 9 bases are shared with TRBD2. Germline V lookup: CDR1 DFQATT, CDR2 SNEGSKA (reference sequence). The CDR3 extends over 13 amino acids. The J segment lost 5 bases and the V segment lost 4 bases, leaving 5 bases of the junction unmatched. CDR3 protein: CSATIAGVETQYF. DNA for the CDR3: TGCAGTGCTACCATAGCGGGAGTGGAGACCCAGTACTTC.

In this sample, this clonotype turned up many times. This chain links TRBV12-3 or TRBV12-4 with TRBJ2-7, with a weak D call TRBD1 (6 bases). Trimming took 5 bases from V and 4 from J, leaving 33 bases between them. The length of the CDR3 is 20 residues. CDR3 in amino acids: CASSPTGQGRSGRSRYEQYF. The CDR3 DNA sequence: TGTGCCAGCAGTCCAACGGGACAAGGACGATCCGGCAGGTCTAGGTACGAGCAGTACTTC.

To note about this clonotype: Since the CDR3 does not end with the conserved phenylalanine or tryptophan, this likely comes from a read error. The V call is TRBV9, the J call TRBJ2-7; the D call may be TRBD1 or TRBD2 (5 bases each). The V end was cut by 4 bases, the J end by 3 bases, with 17 bases between. In germline, CDR1 is SGDLS, CDR2 YYNGEE. The CDR3 has 15 residues. This chain's CDR3 is CASSPGDAPNYEQYL. CDR3 DNA sequence: TGTGCCAGCAGCCCCGGGGACGCGCCTAACTACGAGCAGTACCTC.

J is TRBJ2-7 and V is TRBV3-1, with D possibly being TRBD1 or TRBD2 (6 bases each). Germline lookup yields CDR1 LGHDT and CDR2 YNNKEL (reference sequence). The ends were cut back, 3 bases at V and 7 bases at J, with 13 bases in the middle. This CDR3 has 13 amino acids. The CDR3 reads CASSQGGPGEQYF. The CDR3 nucleotides read TGTGCCAGCAGCCAGGGGGGCCCCGGGGAGCAGTACTTC.

On this clonotype itself: Its ends do not fully match the called genes, so a read error is possible. The gene calls are TRBV6-1 and TRBJ1-5; perhaps TRBD1 as D (5 bases). CDR1 and CDR2 (germline): MNHNS, SASEGT. This CDR3 comprises 13 residues. The CDR3 protein is CASGRGTHQPQHF. The CDR3 nucleotides are TGTGCCAGCGGACGCGGGACTCATCAACCCCAGCATTTT.

This clonotype was picked up a small number of times. The chain uses TRBV3-1 and TRBJ1-5; a possible D gene is TRBD1 (5 bases). Germline lookup yields CDR1 LGHDT and CDR2 YNNKEL (reference sequence). The V end was cut by 0 bases, the J end by 4 bases, with 10 bases between. This CDR3 has 15 amino acids. The CDR3 nucleotides read TGTGCCAGCAGCCAAGACCCAGGGTTGAATCAGCCCCAGCATTTT. Amino acids: CASSQDPGLNQPQHF.

This clonotype was observed a few times. The chain links TRBV12-3 or TRBV12-4 to TRBJ2-2; 7 bases are shared with TRBD1. The CDR3 covers 14 residues. Trimming cost V 6 bases and J 1 base; bases outside gene matches: 2. The CDR3 here is CASSRQGNTGELFF. For the CDR3, the DNA is TGTGCCAGCAGCCGACAGGGGAACACCGGGGAGCTGTTTTTT.